Below are 14 T cell receptor beta chains sequenced from a single sample in a study of T cell responses to AZD1222 COVID-19 vaccine. Some clones are missing from TCRdb's copy, which holds only in-frame ones; the method was immunoSEQ multiplex PCR. The sample records 130,000 to 150,000 clones, around nine tenths being singletons. This specimen was peripheral blood, taken on day 0 of AZD1222 vaccination. The receptors here all came from an adult in good health.

This clone was seen just once. The chain has TRBV19 and TRBJ2-1, with D perhaps given as TRBD1 or TRBD2 (5 bases each). Germline V CDR1 and CDR2: LNHDA, SQIVND (reference sequence). The V end was cut by 3 bases, the J end by 9 bases, with 15 bases between. This CDR3 contains 14 residues. Here the CDR3 DNA reads TGTGCCAGTAGTATGGCCTCCGGGGCGGGTGAGCAGTTCTTC. Protein sequence: CASSMASGAGEQFF.

The V gene is TRBV19, the J gene TRBJ1-5; D unresolved. This CDR3 is built from 12 residues. Germline V lookup: CDR1 LNHDA, CDR2 SQIVND (reference sequence). Trimming cost V 5 bases and J 6 bases, with 8 bases left between them. The CDR3 region has the DNA TGTGCCAGTAGTTCCCCTGGTCAGCCCCAGCATTTT. It translates to CASSSPGQPQHF.

The chain links TRBV6-6 to TRBJ2-5; the D is unclear. Germline V CDR1 and CDR2: MNHNY, SVGAGI (reference sequence). This CDR3 has 16 amino acids. V was trimmed by 6 bases and J by 4 bases, leaving 21 bases between them. CDR3 nucleotides: TGTGCCAGCAGATTCCGTCTCGACGGACGAGGAGAGACCCAGTACTTC. As protein: CASRFRLDGRGETQYF.

The rearrangement links TRBV5-5 to TRBJ2-1, with 8 bases lining up with TRBD2. The CDR3 length is 17 residues. Trimming removed 0 bases from V and 6 bases from J; junction bases left unmatched: 11. From germline, CDR1 is SGHKS and CDR2 YYEKEE (reference sequence). This CDR3 reads CASSLAGGGLAGNEQFF. CDR3 DNA: TGTGCCAGCAGCTTGGCTGGGGGAGGTCTAGCGGGCAATGAGCAGTTCTTC.

This chain connects TRBV7-8 to TRBJ1-1, with a tentative D call TRBD1 (6 bases). The V end lost 1 base, the J end lost 8 bases, and 11 bases lay between the germline ends. The length of the CDR3 is 13 residues. Germline CDR1 and CDR2: SGHVS and FQNEAQ. The CDR3 DNA reads TGTGCCAGCAGCTTAGGTCGGGGGGCCGAAGCTTTCTTT. Amino acids: CASSLGRGAEAFF. The full variable domain, its missing parts supplied by reference TRBV7-8 and TRBJ1-1, is GAGVSQSPRYKVAKRGQDVALRCDPISGHVSLFWYQQALGQGPEFLTYFQNEAQLDKSGLPSDRFFAERPEGSVSTLKIQRTQQEDSAVYLCASSLGRGAEAFFGQGTRLTVV.

The gene calls are TRBV27 and TRBJ2-7; 7 bases agree with TRBD1. Per the germline V gene, CDR1 is MNHEY and CDR2 is SMNVEV (reference sequence). Trimming took 5 bases from V and 0 from J; bases not matched to a gene: 4. The CDR3 contains 14 residues. Here the CDR3 DNA reads TGTGCCAGCAGTGCAAGACAGGGCTCCTACGAGCAGTACTTC. As protein: CASSARQGSYEQYF.

This clone appeared once. The chain links TRBV2 to TRBJ2-3, with D perhaps matching TRBD2 (5 bases). CDR3 size: 12 residues. The germline V gene has CDR1 SNHLY and CDR2 FYNNEI. Trimming left V 11 bases short and J 5 bases short, with 14 bases between. CDR3 amino acids: CAARARGDTQYF. The CDR3 DNA sequence: TGTGCCGCCCGGGCCCGGGGAGATACGCAGTATTTT. The full variable domain, in which reference TRBV2 and TRBJ2-3 provide the parts outside the CDR3, is EPEVTQTPSHQVTQMGQEVILRCVPISNHLYFYWYRQILGQKVEFLVSFYNNEISEKSEIFDDQFSVERPDGSNFTLKIRSTKLEDSAMYFCAARARGDTQYFGPGTRLTVL.

This chain joins TRBV5-8 and TRBJ2-6, with no clear D. V shed 2 bases and J shed 0 bases, with 6 bases lying between them. The germline CDR1 and CDR2 sequences are SGHTS and YDEGEE. The CDR3 has 15 residues. CDR3 region: CASSLAFSGANVLTF. Written as DNA, the CDR3 is TGTGCCAGCAGCTTAGCTTTCTCTGGGGCCAACGTCCTGACTTTC.

This clone came up once. The V and J genes are TRBV4-2 and TRBJ2-2; maybe TRBD2 (5 bases). The CDR3 consists of 15 residues. CDR1 and CDR2 from the germline V gene are LGHNA and YNFKEQ. V lost 0 bases and J lost 7, with 12 bases in between. CDR3 protein: CASSQEVGGYGELFF. The CDR3, as DNA: TGTGCCAGCAGCCAAGAAGTTGGAGGCTACGGGGAGCTGTTTTTT.

The CDR3, as DNA: TGTGCCAGCAGCGTAGGTGGACCTGGGGGCTACACCTTC. Translating gives CASSVGGPGGYTF. The J gene is TRBJ1-2, the V gene TRBV9; D remains ambiguous. CDR3 length: 13 amino acids. The V end was cut by 0 bases, the J end by 8 bases, with 11 bases between. Germline CDR1 SGDLS, CDR2 YYNGEE.

The V and J genes are TRBV5-6 and TRBJ2-2; the match to TRBD1 covers 8 bases. Looked up from germline, CDR1 is SGHDT and CDR2 is YYEEEE. V was pared by 4 bases and J by 2 bases, with 4 bases of the junction left unmatched. The CDR3 has 15 residues. As DNA, the CDR3 is TGTGCCAGCAGCCCCGGGACAGGCAACACCGGGGAGCTGTTTTTT. Translating gives CASSPGTGNTGELFF.

The rearrangement uses TRBV7-3 and TRBJ2-1; D may be TRBD1 (5 bases). With 3 bases removed from V and 4 bases from J, the gap between germline ends came to 13 bases. The CDR3 is made up of 15 amino acids. Germline V gene sequence: CDR1 SGHTA, CDR2 FQGTGA. This CDR3 reads CASSLTARAYNEQFF. The CDR3 DNA reads as TGTGCCAGCAGCTTGACAGCCAGGGCTTACAATGAGCAGTTCTTC. The full variable domain, in which reference TRBV7-3 and TRBJ2-1 provide the parts outside the CDR3, is GAGVSQTPSNKVTEKGKYVELRCDPISGHTALYWYRQSLGQGPEFLIYFQGTGAADDSGLPNDRFFAVRPEGSVSTLKIQRTERGDSAVYLCASSLTARAYNEQFFGPGTRLTVL.

The chain carries TRBV7-9 and TRBJ2-6, with D hard to call. CDR1 and CDR2 from the germline V gene are SEHNR and FQNEAQ (reference sequence). The length of the CDR3 is 15 residues. The V gene lost 3 bases and the J gene lost 1 base, with 7 bases spanning the gap. CDR3 loop: CASSFSSSGANVLTF. In DNA form, the CDR3 reads TGTGCCAGCAGCTTTAGTAGTTCTGGGGCCAACGTCCTGACTTTC.

V usage is TRBV4-3 and J usage is TRBJ2-7; TRBD1 might be the D (7 bases). CDR1 LGHNA and CDR2 YSLEER come from the germline V gene. The CDR3 length is 13 residues. V lost 4 bases to trimming and J lost 5 bases, with 12 bases between them. CDR3 DNA sequence: TGCGCCAGCAGCCGTGGCAGGGGGGACGAGCAGTACTTC. This gives the protein CASSRGRGDEQYF.